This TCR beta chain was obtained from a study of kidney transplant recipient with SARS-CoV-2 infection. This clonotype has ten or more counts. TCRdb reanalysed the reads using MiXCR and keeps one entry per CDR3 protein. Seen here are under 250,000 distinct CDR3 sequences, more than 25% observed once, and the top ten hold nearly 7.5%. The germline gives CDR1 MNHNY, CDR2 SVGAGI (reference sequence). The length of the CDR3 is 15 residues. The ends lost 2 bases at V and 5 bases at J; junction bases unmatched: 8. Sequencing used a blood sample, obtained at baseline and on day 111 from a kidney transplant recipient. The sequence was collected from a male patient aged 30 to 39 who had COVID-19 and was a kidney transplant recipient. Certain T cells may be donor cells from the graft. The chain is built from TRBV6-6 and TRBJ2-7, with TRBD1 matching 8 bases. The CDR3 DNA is TGTGCCAGCAGTTACGACAGGACAGGGAGGAACGAGCAGTACTTC. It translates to CASSYDRTGRNEQYF.